These 3 T cell receptor gamma chains share one sample of origin, sequenced in a study of γδ T cells in repeated Plasmodium falciparum infection. TCRdb re-called the multiplex PCR reads through CATT. The data contain about 30,000 gamma-chain clones, around 1.4% of them singletons. Vgamma9/Vdelta2+ and Vdelta2-negative gammadelta T cells were flow-sorted from PBMC for bulk sequencing. Material: gamma-delta T cells from blood. The receptors come from a pool of human donors (malaria-infected and uninfected, not separated).

This clone came up a few times. TCRdb pairs this DNA with a much larger clone's protein that differs at residue 7, likely a read error; the protein shown was translated from the DNA. The rearrangement uses TRGV9 and TRGJP1. TCRdb records no J gene; here it was assigned by comparing the DNA to germline. Germline trimming cut 4 bases from V and 9 bases from J; bases unmatched to any gene: 8. The CDR3 covers 13 residues. Germline-derived CDR1 and CDR2 are GITISATS and ISYDGTV (reference sequence). CDR3 sequence reads: CALWEESRWFKIF. In DNA, the CDR3 is TGTGCCTTGTGGGAAGAATCCCGTTGGTTCAAGATATTT.

In regard to this clone: This sample includes further DNA sequences coding for the same CDR3. V and J are TRGV4 and TRGJ1 or TRGJ2. As TCRdb names no J gene, one was assigned here on the basis of a DNA match to germline. Germline V gene lookup returns CDR1 EGSTGY and CDR2 YDSYTSSV. The CDR3 contains 16 residues. The V segment lost 0 bases and the J segment 5 bases; nucleotides outside the gene matches: 13. The CDR3 here is CATWDGPQLPNYKKLF. Here the CDR3 DNA reads TGTGCCACCTGGGATGGGCCCCAGCTCCCCAATTATAAGAAACTCTTT.

In its sample, this clone was seen many times. A far bigger clonotype differs at one base, so this is likely a read error. The sample carries other DNA sequences with the same CDR3. V gene TRGV9 combines with J gene TRGJP. Looked up from germline, CDR1 is GITISATS and CDR2 is ISYDGTV (reference sequence). This CDR3 is built from 16 residues. The chain's CDR3 is CALWEVGELGKKIKVF. CDR3 nucleotide sequence: TGTGCCTTGTGGGAGGTAGGGGAGTTGGGCAAAAAAATCAAGGTGTTT.